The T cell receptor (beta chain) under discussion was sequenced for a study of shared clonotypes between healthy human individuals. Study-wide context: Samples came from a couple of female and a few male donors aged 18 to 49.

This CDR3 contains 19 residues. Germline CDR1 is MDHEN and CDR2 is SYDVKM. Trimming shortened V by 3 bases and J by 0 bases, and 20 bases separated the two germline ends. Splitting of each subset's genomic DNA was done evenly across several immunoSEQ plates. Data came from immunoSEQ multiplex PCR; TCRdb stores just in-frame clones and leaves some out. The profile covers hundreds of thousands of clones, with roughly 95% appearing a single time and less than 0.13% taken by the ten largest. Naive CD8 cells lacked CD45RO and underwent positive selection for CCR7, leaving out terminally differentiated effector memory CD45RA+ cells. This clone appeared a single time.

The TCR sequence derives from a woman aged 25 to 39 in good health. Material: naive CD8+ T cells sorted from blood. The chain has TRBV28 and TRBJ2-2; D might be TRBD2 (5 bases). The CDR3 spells CASSFGEFGSESNTGELFF. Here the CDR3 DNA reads TGTGCCAGCAGTTTCGGGGAATTTGGTAGCGAATCGAACACCGGGGAGCTGTTTTTT.